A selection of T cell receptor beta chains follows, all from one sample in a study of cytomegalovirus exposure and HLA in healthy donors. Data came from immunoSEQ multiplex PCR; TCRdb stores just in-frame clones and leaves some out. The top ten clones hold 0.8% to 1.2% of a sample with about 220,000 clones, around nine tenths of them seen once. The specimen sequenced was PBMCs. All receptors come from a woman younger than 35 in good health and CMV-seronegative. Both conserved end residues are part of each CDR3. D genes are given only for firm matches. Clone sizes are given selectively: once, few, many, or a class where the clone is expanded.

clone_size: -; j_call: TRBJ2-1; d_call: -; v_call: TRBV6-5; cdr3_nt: TGTGCCAGCAGAACCCAGGATGAGCAGTTCTTC; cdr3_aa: CASRTQDEQFF
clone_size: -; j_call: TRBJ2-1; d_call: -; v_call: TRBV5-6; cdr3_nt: TGTGCCAGCAGCTCAGACTATGAGCAGTTCTTC; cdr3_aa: CASSSDYEQFF
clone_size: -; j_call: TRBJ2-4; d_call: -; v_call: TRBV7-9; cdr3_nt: TGTGCCAGCAGTCATACTCGGACAGACTCAGGAGGACCAAACATTCAGTACTTC; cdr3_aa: CASSHTRTDSGGPNIQYF
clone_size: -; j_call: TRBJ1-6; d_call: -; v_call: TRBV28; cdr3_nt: TGTGCCAGCAGCCCGGCCTTAACAGCTTCACCCCTCCACTTT; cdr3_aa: CASSPALTASPLHF
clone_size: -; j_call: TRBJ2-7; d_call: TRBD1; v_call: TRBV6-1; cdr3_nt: TGTGCCAGCAGGGAGACAGGGGTCTGGAACGAGCAGTACTTC; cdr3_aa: CASRETGVWNEQYF
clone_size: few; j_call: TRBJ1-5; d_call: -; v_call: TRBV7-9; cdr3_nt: TGTGCCAGCAGCTTAGTAGGGGTCGGCAATCAGCCCCAGCATTTT; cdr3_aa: CASSLVGVGNQPQHF
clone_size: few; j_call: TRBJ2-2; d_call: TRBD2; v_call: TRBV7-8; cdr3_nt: TGTGCCAGCAGCCCGCAGCGGGGCCTCTATGGGGAGCTGTTTTTT; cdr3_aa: CASSPQRGLYGELFF
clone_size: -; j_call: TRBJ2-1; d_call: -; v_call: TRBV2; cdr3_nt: TGTGCCAGCAGTGTTGAGGCGGTGAGAAATGAGCAGTTCTTC; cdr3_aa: CASSVEAVRNEQFF
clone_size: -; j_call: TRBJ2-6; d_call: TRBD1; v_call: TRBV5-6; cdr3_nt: TGTGCCAGCAGCCTCCCGGCGGGGACAGGGGCTGGGGCCAACGTCCTGACTTTC; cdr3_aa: CASSLPAGTGAGANVLTF
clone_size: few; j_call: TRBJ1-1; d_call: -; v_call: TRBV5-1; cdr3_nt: TGCGCCAGCAGCTCAGGGATGCACACTGAAGCTTTCTTT; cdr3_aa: CASSSGMHTEAFF
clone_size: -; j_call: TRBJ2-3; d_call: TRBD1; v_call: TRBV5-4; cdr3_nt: TGTGCCAGCAGCGGGACAGGGACAATGGCAGATACGCAGTATTTT; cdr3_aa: CASSGTGTMADTQYF
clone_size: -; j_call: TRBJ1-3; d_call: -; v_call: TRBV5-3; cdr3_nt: TGTGCCAGAAGCTTCGGGAACACCATATATTTT; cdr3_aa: CARSFGNTIYF
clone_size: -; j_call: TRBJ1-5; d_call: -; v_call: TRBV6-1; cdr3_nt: -; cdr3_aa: CASSSSRVNQPQHF
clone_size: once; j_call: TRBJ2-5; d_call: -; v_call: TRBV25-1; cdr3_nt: TGTGCCAGCAGCCCTGAAACGGCGGGGCGGACCCAGTACTTC; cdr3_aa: CASSPETAGRTQYF
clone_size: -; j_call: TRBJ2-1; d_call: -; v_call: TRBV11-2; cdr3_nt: TGTGCCAGCAGCCCGGAGGGTCGCTCCTACAATGAGCAGTTCTTC; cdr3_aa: CASSPEGRSYNEQFF
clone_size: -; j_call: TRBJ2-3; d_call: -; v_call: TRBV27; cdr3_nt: TGTGCCAGCAGTTTTCAGAATTCCCAGACAGATACGCAGTATTTT; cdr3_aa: CASSFQNSQTDTQYF
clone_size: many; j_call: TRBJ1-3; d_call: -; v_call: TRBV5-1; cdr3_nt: TGCGCCAGCAGCTTGGTACAGGGCTCTGGAAACACCATATATTTT; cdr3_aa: CASSLVQGSGNTIYF
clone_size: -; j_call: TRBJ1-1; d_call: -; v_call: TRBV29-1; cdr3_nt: TGCAGCGTTGTGGGACAACAACAGACTGAAGCTTTCTTT; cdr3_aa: CSVVGQQQTEAFF
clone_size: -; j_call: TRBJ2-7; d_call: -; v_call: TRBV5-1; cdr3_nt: TGCGCCAGCAGCTTGGAGTACAGACCCGTCTACGAGCAGTACTTC; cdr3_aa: CASSLEYRPVYEQYF
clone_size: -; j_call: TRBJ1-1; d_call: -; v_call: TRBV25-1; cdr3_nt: TGTGCCAGCAGTGCGGGGTGGGGAGGGGCTGATGCTGAAGCTTTCTTT; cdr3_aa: CASSAGWGGADAEAFF
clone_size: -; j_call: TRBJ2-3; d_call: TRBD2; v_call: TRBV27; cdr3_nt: TGTGCCAGCAGTTTATATGGGACTAGCACCAATACGCAGTATTTT; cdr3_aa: CASSLYGTSTNTQYF
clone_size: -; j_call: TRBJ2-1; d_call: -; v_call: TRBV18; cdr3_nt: TGTGCCAGCTCACCACCGGGGGGCGGGAGCTACAATGAGCAGTTCTTC; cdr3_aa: CASSPPGGGSYNEQFF
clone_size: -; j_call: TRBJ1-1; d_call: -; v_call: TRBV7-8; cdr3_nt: TGTGCCAGCAGCTTATTAACAGGGAAGACTGAAGCTTTCTTT; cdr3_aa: CASSLLTGKTEAFF
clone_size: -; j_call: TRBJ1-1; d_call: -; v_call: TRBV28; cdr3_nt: TGTGCCAGCAGAAGAGACAGTAACACTGAAGCTTTCTTT; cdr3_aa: CASRRDSNTEAFF
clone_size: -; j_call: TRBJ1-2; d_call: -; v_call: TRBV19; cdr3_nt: TGTGCCAGTAGTGGGGAGAGGACTAACTATGGCTACACCTTC; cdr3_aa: CASSGERTNYGYTF
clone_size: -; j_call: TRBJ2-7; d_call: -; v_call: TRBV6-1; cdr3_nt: TGTGCCAGTCGAGGGCAGGTGAACTACGAGCAGTACTTC; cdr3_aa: CASRGQVNYEQYF
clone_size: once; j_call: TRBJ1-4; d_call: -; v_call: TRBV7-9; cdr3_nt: TGTGCCAGCAGCTCCTGGACAGCACTTTCTAATGAAAAACTGTTTTTT; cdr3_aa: CASSSWTALSNEKLFF
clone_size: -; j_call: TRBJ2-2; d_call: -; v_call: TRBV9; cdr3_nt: TGTGCCAGCAGATCTAACACCGGGGAGCTGTTTTTT; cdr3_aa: CASRSNTGELFF
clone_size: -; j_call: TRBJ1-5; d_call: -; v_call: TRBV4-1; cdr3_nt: TGCGCCAGCAGCCCTGCCGGGTCCTACAATCAGCCCCAGCATTTT; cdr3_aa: CASSPAGSYNQPQHF
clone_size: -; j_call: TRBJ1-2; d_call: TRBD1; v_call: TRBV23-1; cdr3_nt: TGCGCCAGCAGCCAAACTCCCGGGACAGGGGGTATTGGCTACACCTTC; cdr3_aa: CASSQTPGTGGIGYTF
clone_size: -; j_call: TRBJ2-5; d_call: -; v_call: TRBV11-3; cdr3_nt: TGTGCCAGCAGCTCCGTGAGGGAACCACAAGAGACCCAGTACTTC; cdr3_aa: CASSSVREPQETQYF
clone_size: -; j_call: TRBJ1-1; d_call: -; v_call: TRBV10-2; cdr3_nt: TGCGCCAGCAGTGAGCCCACCGTTGGGGGGTGGGAAGAAGCTTTCTTT; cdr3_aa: CASSEPTVGGWEEAFF
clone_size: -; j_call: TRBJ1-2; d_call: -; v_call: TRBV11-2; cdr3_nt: TGTGCCAGCAGCCTCCGGGGGGGGCAAAACTATGGCTACACCTTC; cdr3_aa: CASSLRGGQNYGYTF
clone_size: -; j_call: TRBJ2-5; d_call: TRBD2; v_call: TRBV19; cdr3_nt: TGTGCCAGTAAACGTGGGCTAGCGGTCCAAGAGACCCAGTACTTC; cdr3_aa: CASKRGLAVQETQYF
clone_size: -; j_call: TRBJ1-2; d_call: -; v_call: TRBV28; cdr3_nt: TGTGCCAGCCGTATGCTATATGGCTACACCTTC; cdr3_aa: CASRMLYGYTF
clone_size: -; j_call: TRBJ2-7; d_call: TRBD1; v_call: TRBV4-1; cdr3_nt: TGCGCCAGCAGCCAACCGCCGGGACAGGGGTTTACCGGCGAGCAGTACTTC; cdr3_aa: CASSQPPGQGFTGEQYF
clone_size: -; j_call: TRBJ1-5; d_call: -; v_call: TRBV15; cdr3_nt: TGTGCCACCAGCAGAGGCGACAGAAGTCAGCCCCAGCATTTT; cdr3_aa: CATSRGDRSQPQHF
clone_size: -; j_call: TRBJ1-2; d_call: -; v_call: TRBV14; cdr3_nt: TGTGCCAGCAGCCCCTGGCGGAGAGGGGGCTACACCTTC; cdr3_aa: CASSPWRRGGYTF
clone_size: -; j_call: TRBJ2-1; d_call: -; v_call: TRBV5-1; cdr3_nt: TGCGCCAGCAGCCCTAGACTAACAGCCCTTTCCTACAATGAGCAGTTCTTC; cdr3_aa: CASSPRLTALSYNEQFF
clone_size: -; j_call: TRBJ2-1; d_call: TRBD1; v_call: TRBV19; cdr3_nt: TGTGCCAGTAGTATATTCGGGGACAGGGAACACAATGAGCAGTTCTTC; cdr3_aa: CASSIFGDREHNEQFF
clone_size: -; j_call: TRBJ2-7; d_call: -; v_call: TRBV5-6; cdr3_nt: TGTGCCAGCAGCAACCGAGGCCAAGCCTATTCCTACGAGCAGTACTTC; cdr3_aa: CASSNRGQAYSYEQYF
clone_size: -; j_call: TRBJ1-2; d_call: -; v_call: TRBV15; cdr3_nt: TGTGCCACCAGCAGTGGTCGGGGGAATAACTATGGCTACACCTTC; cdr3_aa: CATSSGRGNNYGYTF
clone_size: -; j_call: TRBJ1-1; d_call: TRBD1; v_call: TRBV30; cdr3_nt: TGTGCCTGGAGTCACAGGGGGCGGACTGAAGCTTTCTTT; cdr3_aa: CAWSHRGRTEAFF
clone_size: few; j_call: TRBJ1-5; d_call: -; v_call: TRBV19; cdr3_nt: TGTGCCAGTAGCCCCGGGACGGGGGAGAATCAGCCCCAGCATTTT; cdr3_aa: CASSPGTGENQPQHF
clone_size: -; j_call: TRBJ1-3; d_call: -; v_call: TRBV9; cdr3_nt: TGTGCCAGCAGCGCTCCTACCTCTGGAAACACCATATATTTT; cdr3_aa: CASSAPTSGNTIYF
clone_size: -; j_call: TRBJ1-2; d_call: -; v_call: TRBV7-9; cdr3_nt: TGTGCCAGCAGCTTATCTGGCGGTAGCTATGGCTACACCTTC; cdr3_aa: CASSLSGGSYGYTF